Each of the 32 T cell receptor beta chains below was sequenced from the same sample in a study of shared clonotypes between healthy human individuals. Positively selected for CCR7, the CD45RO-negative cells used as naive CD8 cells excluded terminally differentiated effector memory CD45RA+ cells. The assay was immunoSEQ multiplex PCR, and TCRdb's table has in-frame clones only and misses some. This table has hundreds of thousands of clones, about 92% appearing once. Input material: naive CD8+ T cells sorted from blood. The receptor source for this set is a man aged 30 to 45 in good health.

In DNA, the CDR3 is TGTGCCAGCAGGGAGCCCGGGGAGGAAAACCAAGAGACCCAGTACTTC. Amino acid sequence: CASREPGEENQETQYF. This chain links TRBV7-6 with TRBJ2-5; D is possibly TRBD2 (6 bases). V gave up 6 bases and J gave up 0 bases, with 17 bases separating them. The CDR3 length is 16 residues. CDR1 and CDR2 (germline): SGHVS, FNYEAQ. The whole variable domain, remainder taken from reference TRBV7-6 and TRBJ2-5, is GAGVSQSPRYKVTKRGQDVALRCDPISGHVSLYWYRQALGQGPEFLTYFNYEAQQDKSGLPNDRFSAERPEGSISTLTIQRTEQRDSAMYRCASREPGEENQETQYFGPGTRLLVL.

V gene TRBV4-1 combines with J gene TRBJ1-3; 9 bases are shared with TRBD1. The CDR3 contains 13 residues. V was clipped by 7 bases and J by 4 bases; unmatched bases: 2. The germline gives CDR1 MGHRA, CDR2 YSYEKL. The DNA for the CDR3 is TGCGCCAGCAAGGGACAGGGCGGAAACACCATATATTTT. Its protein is CASKGQGGNTIYF.

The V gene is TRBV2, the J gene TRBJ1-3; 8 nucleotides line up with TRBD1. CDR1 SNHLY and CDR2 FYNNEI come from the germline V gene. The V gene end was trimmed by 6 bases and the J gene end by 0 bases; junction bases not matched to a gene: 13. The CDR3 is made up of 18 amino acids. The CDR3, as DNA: TGTGCCAGCAGCGACCCGCGGGACAGGCAATCCTCTGGAAACACCATATATTTT. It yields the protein CASSDPRDRQSSGNTIYF.

The CDR3: CASSLERFKKEETQYF. CDR3 bases: TGTGCCAGCAGCTTGGAGCGGTTTAAGAAGGAAGAGACCCAGTACTTC. This chain links TRBV5-4 with TRBJ2-5, with D possibly TRBD2 on 5 matching bases. Germline values: CDR1 SGHNT, CDR2 YYREEE (reference sequence). This CDR3 region has 16 residues. V gave up 0 bases and J gave up 3 bases, with 15 bases separating them.

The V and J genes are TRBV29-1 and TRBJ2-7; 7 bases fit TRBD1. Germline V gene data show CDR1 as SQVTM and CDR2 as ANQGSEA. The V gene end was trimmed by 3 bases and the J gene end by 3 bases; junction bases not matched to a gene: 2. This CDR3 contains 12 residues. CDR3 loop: CSVEGQRYEQYF. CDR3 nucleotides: TGCAGCGTTGAGGGACAGCGCTACGAGCAGTACTTC.

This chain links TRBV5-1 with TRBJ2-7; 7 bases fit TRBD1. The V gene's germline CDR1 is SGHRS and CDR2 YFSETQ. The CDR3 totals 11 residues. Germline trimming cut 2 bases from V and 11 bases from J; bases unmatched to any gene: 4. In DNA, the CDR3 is TGCGCCAGCAGCTTCCAGGGGGATGAGTACTTC. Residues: CASSFQGDEYF.

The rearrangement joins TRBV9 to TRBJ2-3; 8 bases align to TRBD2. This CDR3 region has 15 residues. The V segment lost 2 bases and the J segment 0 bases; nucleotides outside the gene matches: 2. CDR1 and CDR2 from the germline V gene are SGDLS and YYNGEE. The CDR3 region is CASSVSSGSTDTQYF. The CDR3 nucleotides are TGTGCCAGCAGCGTCTCTAGCGGGAGCACAGATACGCAGTATTTT.

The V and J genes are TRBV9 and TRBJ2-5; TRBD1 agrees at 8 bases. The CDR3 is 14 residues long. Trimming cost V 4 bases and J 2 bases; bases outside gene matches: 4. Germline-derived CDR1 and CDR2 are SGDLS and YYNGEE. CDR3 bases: TGTGCCAGCAGCATAACAGGGGGGCAAGAGACCCAGTACTTC. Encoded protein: CASSITGGQETQYF.

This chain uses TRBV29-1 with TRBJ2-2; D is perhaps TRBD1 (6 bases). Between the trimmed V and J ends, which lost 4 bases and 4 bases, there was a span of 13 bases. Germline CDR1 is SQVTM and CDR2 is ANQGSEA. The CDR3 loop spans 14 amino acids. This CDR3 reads CSVALRGTTGELFF. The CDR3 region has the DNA TGCAGCGTTGCTTTAAGGGGGACCACCGGGGAGCTGTTTTTT.

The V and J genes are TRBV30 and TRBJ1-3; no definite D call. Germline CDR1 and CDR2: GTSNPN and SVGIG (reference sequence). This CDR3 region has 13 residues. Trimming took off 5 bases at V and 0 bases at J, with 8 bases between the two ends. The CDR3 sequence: CAWDFASGNTIYF. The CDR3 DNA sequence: TGTGCCTGGGACTTCGCCTCTGGAAACACCATATATTTT.

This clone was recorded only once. CDR3 nucleotides: TGTGCCAGCAGCTCCAGGGACAGGGTCTACGAGCAGTACTTC. This gives the protein CASSSRDRVYEQYF. This sequence joins TRBV7-2 and TRBJ2-7, with 9 bases matching TRBD1. The CDR3 runs 14 residues. Germline CDR1 SGHTA, CDR2 FQGNSA. Trimming removed 4 bases from V and 3 bases from J; junction bases left unmatched: 4. The full variable domain, completed using reference TRBV7-2 and TRBJ2-7, is GAGVSQSPSNKVTEKGKDVELRCDPISGHTALYWYRQSLGQGLEFLIYFQGNSAPDKSGLPSDRFSAERTGGSVSTLTIQRTQQEDSAVYLCASSSRDRVYEQYFGPGTRLTVT.

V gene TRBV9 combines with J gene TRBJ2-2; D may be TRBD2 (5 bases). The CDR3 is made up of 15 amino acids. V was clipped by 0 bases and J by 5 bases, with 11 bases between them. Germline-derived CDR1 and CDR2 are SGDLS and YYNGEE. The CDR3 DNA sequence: TGTGCCAGCAGCGTAGAGGTTTCGGGAACCGGGGAGCTGTTTTTT. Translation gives CASSVEVSGTGELFF.

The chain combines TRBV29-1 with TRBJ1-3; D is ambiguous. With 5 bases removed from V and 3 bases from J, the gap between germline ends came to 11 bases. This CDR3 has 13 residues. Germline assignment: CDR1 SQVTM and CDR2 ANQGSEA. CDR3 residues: CSVRSLVGNTIYF. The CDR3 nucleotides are TGCAGCGTTCGTTCCCTAGTTGGAAACACCATATATTTT.

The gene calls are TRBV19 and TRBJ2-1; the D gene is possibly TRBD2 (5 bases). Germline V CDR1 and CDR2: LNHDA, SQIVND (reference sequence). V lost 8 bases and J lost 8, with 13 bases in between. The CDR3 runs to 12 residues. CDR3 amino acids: CASSGSTDEQFF. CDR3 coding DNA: TGTGCCAGTTCGGGGAGTACCGATGAGCAGTTCTTC.

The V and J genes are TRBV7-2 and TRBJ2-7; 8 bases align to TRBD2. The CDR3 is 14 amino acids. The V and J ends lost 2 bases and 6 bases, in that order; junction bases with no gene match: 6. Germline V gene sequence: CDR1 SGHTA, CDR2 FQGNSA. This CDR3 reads CASSLNARGVEQYF. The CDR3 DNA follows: TGTGCCAGCAGCTTAAACGCGCGGGGGGTCGAGCAGTACTTC.

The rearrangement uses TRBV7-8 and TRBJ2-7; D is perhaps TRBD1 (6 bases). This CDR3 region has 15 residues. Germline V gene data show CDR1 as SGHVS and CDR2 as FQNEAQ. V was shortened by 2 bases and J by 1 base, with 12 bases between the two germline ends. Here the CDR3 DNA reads TGTGCCAGCAGCTTAATAGGTAGGGGGTCCTACGAGCAGTACTTC. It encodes CASSLIGRGSYEQYF.

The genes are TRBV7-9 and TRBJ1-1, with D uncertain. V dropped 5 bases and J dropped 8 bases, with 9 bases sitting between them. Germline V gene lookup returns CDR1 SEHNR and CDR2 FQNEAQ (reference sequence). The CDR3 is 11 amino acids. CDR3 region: CASSLKIEAFF. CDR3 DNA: TGTGCCAGCAGCCTGAAGATAGAAGCTTTCTTT.

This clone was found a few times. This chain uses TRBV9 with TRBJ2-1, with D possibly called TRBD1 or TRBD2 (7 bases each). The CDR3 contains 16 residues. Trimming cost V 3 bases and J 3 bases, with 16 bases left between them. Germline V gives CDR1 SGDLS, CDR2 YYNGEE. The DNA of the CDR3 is TGTGCCAGCAGCGATCAGGGGGGAGGGCACTACAATGAGCAGTTCTTC. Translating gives CASSDQGGGHYNEQFF.

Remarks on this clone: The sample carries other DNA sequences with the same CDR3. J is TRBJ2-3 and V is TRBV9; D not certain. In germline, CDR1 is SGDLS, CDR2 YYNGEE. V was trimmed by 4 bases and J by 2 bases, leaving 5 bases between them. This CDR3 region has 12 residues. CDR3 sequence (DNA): TGTGCCAGCAGCCCAAACACAGATACGCAGTATTTT. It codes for CASSPNTDTQYF.

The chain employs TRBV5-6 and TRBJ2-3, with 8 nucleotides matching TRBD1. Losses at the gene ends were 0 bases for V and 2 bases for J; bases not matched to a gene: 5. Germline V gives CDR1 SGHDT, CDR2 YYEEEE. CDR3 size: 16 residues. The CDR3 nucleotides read TGTGCCAGCAGCTTGGACAGGGGGGTTTTCACAGATACGCAGTATTTT. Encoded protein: CASSLDRGVFTDTQYF.

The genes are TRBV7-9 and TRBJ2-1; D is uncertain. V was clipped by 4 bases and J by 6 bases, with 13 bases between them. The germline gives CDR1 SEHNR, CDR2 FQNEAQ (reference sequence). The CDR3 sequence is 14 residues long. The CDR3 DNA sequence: TGTGCCAGCAGCTCCCTGTTGGCGGCCAATGAGCAGTTCTTC. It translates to CASSSLLAANEQFF.

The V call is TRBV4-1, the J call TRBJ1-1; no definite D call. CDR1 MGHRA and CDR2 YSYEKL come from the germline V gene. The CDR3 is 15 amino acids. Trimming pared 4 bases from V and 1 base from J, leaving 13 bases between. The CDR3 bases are TGCGCCAGCAGCCCTCTAGTGATCGGGAACACTGAAGCTTTCTTT. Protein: CASSPLVIGNTEAFF.

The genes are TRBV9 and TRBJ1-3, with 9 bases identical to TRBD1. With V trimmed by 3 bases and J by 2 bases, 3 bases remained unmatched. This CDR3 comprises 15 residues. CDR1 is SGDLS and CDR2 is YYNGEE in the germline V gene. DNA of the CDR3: TGTGCCAGCAGCGGGGACAGGGTCGCTGGAAACACCATATATTTT. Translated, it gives CASSGDRVAGNTIYF.

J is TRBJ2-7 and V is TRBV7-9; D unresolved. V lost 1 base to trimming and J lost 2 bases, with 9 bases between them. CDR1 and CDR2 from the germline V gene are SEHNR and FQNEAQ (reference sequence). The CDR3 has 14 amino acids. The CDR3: CASSLGDIPYEQYF. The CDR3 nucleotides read TGTGCCAGCAGCTTAGGAGACATCCCCTACGAGCAGTACTTC.

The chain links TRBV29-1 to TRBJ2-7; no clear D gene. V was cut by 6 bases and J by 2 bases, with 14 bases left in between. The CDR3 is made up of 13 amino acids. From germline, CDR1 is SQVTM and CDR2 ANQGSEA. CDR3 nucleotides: TGCAGCGTAATTAAACTCAACACCTACGAGCAGTACTTC. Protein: CSVIKLNTYEQYF.

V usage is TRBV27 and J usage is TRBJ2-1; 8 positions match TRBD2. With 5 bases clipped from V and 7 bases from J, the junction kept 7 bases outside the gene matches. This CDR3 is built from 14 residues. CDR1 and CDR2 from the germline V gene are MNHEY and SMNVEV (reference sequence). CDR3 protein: CASSTDGRGNEQFF. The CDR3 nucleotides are TGTGCCAGCAGTACCGACGGGAGGGGGAATGAGCAGTTCTTC.

The CDR3 DNA reads as TGTGCCAGCAGCACCCGGACAGGGGGCAGTGAAAAACTGTTTTTT. As protein: CASSTRTGGSEKLFF. The chain carries TRBV4-2 and TRBJ1-4; 11 bases are shared with TRBD1. J gave up 7 bases and V 5 bases, and 6 bases lay outside the gene matches. The CDR3 extends over 15 amino acids. The germline V gene encodes CDR1 LGHNA and CDR2 YNFKEQ.

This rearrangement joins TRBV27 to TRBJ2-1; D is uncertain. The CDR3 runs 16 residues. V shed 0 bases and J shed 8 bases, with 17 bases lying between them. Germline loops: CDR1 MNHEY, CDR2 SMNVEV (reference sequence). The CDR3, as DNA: TGTGCCAGCAGTTTATCTTTCGCTCACCTACAGTATGAGCAGTTCTTC. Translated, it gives CASSLSFAHLQYEQFF.

The CDR3 DNA reads as TGTGCCAGCAGTCAAAAGGCACCCGGGAGGGATGAAGCTTTCTTT. It codes for CASSQKAPGRDEAFF. The chain is built from TRBV7-6 and TRBJ1-1; D not certain. The CDR3 totals 15 residues. The germline CDR1 and CDR2 sequences are SGHVS and FNYEAQ. V was pared by 6 bases and J by 7 bases, with 21 bases between.

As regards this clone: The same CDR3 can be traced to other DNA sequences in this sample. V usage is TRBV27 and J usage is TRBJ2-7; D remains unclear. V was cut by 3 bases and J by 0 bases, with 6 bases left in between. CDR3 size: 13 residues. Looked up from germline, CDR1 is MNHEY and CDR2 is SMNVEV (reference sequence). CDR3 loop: CASSLASSYEQYF. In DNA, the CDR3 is TGTGCCAGCAGTTTGGCTAGCTCCTACGAGCAGTACTTC.

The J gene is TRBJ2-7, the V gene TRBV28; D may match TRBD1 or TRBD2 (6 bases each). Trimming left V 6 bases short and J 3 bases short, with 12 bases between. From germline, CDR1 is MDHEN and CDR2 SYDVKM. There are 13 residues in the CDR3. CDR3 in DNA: TGTGCCAGCAGCGCGGGACACCTCTACGAGCAGTACTTC. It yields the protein CASSAGHLYEQYF.

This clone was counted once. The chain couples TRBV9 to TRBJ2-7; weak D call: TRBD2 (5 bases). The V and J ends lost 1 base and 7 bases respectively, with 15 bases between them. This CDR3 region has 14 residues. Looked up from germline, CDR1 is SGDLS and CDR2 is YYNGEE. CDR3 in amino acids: CASSVKLVGGEQYF. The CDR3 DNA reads TGTGCCAGCAGCGTAAAACTAGTCGGTGGAGAGCAGTACTTC. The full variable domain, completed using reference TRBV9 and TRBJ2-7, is DSGVTQTPKHLITATGQRVTLRCSPRSGDLSVYWYQQSLDQGLQFLIQYYNGEERAKGNILERFSAQQFPDLHSELNLSSLELGDSALYFCASSVKLVGGEQYFGPGTRLTVT.